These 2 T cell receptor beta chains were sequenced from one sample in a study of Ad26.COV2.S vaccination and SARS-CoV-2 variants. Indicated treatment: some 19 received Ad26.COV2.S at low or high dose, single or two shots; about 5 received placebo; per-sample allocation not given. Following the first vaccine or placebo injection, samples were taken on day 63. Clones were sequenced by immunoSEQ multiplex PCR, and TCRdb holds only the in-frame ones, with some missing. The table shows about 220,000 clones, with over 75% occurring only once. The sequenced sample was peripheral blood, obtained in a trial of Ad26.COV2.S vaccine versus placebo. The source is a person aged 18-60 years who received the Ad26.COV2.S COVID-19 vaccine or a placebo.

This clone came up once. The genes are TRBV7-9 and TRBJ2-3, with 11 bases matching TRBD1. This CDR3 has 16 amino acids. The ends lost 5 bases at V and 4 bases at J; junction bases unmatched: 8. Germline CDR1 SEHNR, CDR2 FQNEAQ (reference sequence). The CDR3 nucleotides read TGTGCCAGCAGCACGGACAGGGGGCGTATCGCAGATACGCAGTATTTT. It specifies CASSTDRGRIADTQYF.

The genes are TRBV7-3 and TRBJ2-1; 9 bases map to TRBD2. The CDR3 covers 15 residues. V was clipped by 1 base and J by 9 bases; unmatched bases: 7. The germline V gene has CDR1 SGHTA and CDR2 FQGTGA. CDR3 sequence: CASSLSGRATGEQFF. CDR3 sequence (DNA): TGTGCCAGCAGCTTAAGCGGGAGGGCCACGGGTGAGCAGTTCTTC.